The 14 T cell receptor beta chains reported below all come from one sample, sequenced in a study of T cells after yellow fever vaccination. Each CDR3 protein gets one entry after TCRdb re-called the 5' RACE reads with MiXCR. The table lists about 350,000 distinct CDR3 sequences, about 7.8% of them singletons. The specimen was PBMCs, collected about 49 days after the first yellow fever vaccination. The receptors were sampled from a man aged 18-30 years who received the YFV17D yellow fever vaccine.

Points on this clonotype: An end of the junction differs from the germline gene, which may be a read error. V is TRBV20-1 and J is TRBJ1-3, with 8 bases fitting TRBD1. CDR3 length: 16 residues. The germline V gene has CDR1 DFQATT and CDR2 SNEGSKA (reference sequence). For the CDR3, the DNA is TGCTGTGCTAGAAGTATGGACAGGGCCTCTGGAAACACCATATATTTT. As protein: CCARSMDRASGNTIYF.

In this sample, this clonotype turned up a few times. The J gene is TRBJ2-7, the V gene TRBV20-1, with 14 bases aligning to TRBD2. Trimming removed 6 bases from V and 2 bases from J; junction bases left unmatched: 9. This CDR3 has 16 amino acids. Germline V CDR1 and CDR2: DFQATT, SNEGSKA (reference sequence). The CDR3 loop is CSATRLAGGLTYEQYF. The CDR3 coding sequence is TGCAGTGCCACAAGACTAGCGGGGGGGCTCACCTACGAGCAGTACTTC.

This clonotype occurred many times. The chain couples TRBV14 to TRBJ2-3; TRBD1 matches 10 bases. Germline V gene sequence: CDR1 SGHDN, CDR2 FVKESK. The V segment lost 1 base and the J segment 4 bases; nucleotides outside the gene matches: 11. This CDR3 is built from 18 residues. CDR3 DNA sequence: TGTGCCAGCAGCCAAGTTGGCCTCCGGGACAGGGGCGCAGATACGCAGTATTTT. This translates into CASSQVGLRDRGADTQYF. The variable domain in full, completed from reference TRBV14 and TRBJ2-3, reads EAGVTQFPSHSVIEKGQTVTLRCDPISGHDNLYWYRRVMGKEIKFLLHFVKESKQDESGMPNNRFLAERTGGTYSTLKVQPAELEDSGVYFCASSQVGLRDRGADTQYFGPGTRLTVL.

This clonotype has a handful of counts. V gene TRBV15 combines with J gene TRBJ2-2; D call uncertain. This CDR3 spans 15 amino acids. CDR1 and CDR2 from the germline V gene are LNHNV and YYDKDF (reference sequence). V shed 1 base and J shed 1 base, with 7 bases lying between them. The CDR3 bases are TGTGCCACCAGCAGAGGGACGGGGAACACCGGGGAGCTGTTTTTT. This gives the protein CATSRGTGNTGELFF.

The chain employs TRBV2 and TRBJ1-4; possibly TRBD1 for D (6 bases). V lost 4 bases to trimming and J lost 8 bases, with 11 bases between them. CDR1 is SNHLY and CDR2 is FYNNEI in the germline V gene. The CDR3 loop spans 13 amino acids. The CDR3 DNA reads TGTGCCAGCAGTGCGGGGGCACGGGAAAAACTGTTTTTT. Translated, it gives CASSAGAREKLFF.

This clonotype was seen more than once but under ten times. CDR3 protein: CASSHRTENYEQYF. The CDR3 DNA sequence: TGTGCCAGCAGCCATAGGACAGAAAATTACGAGCAGTACTTC. The gene calls are TRBV3-1 and TRBJ2-7, with D possibly TRBD1 on 6 matching bases. V was pared by 3 bases and J by 4 bases, with 13 bases between. Germline V gene data show CDR1 as LGHDT and CDR2 as YNNKEL (reference sequence). The CDR3 has 14 residues.

The chain links TRBV9 to TRBJ2-5; either TRBD1 or TRBD2 may fit D (6 bases each). This CDR3 has 15 residues. V gave up 0 bases and J gave up 1 base, with 10 bases separating them. Germline CDR1 SGDLS, CDR2 YYNGEE. The CDR3 sequence: CASSVGGGTQETQYF. The CDR3 DNA reads TGTGCCAGCAGCGTAGGAGGGGGGACCCAAGAGACCCAGTACTTC. The full variable domain, rest sourced from reference TRBV9 and TRBJ2-5, is DSGVTQTPKHLITATGQRVTLRCSPRSGDLSVYWYQQSLDQGLQFLIQYYNGEERAKGNILERFSAQQFPDLHSELNLSSLELGDSALYFCASSVGGGTQETQYFGPGTRLLVL.

This clonotype was seen repeatedly, ten times or more. The chain recombines TRBV29-1 with TRBJ2-3; no clear D. Germline V lookup: CDR1 SQVTM, CDR2 ANQGSEA. CDR3 length: 11 residues. The ends were cut back, 8 bases at V and 4 bases at J, with 10 bases in the middle. The CDR3 is CSLIFADTQYF. In DNA form, the CDR3 reads TGCAGCCTCATCTTTGCAGATACGCAGTATTTT.

This clonotype was counted only a few times. The chain employs TRBV9 and TRBJ1-2; D is uncertain. Trimming took off 6 bases at V and 2 bases at J, with 11 bases between the two ends. The CDR3 consists of 13 residues. CDR1 is SGDLS and CDR2 is YYNGEE in the germline V gene. The CDR3 nucleotides read TGTGCCAGCACCACTCTACAAAACTATGGCTACACCTTC. It codes for CASTTLQNYGYTF.

This clonotype showed up just a few times. V usage is TRBV5-1 and J usage is TRBJ1-6; TRBD1 matches 7 bases. The V and J ends lost 4 bases and 7 bases, in that order; junction bases with no gene match: 11. This CDR3 region has 16 residues. Germline V gene data show CDR1 as SGHRS and CDR2 as YFSETQ. DNA for the CDR3: TGCGCCAGCAGCCCGGAATTCGACAGGGAAAATTCACCCCTCCACTTT. Encoded protein: CASSPEFDRENSPLHF.

This clonotype has more than one count but fewer than ten. The chain carries TRBV7-9 and TRBJ2-5; D possibly corresponds to TRBD2 (6 bases). Per the germline V gene, CDR1 is SEHNR and CDR2 is FQNEAQ (reference sequence). This CDR3 has 15 amino acids. The V end lost 4 bases, the J end lost 5 bases, and 17 bases lay between the germline ends. The CDR3 DNA reads as TGTGCCAGCAGCTCATCGATCCACGCGGGGGAGACCCAGTACTTC. Translation: CASSSSIHAGETQYF.

This sequence joins TRBV20-1 and TRBJ2-5; tentatively, D is TRBD2 (6 bases). This CDR3 has 15 amino acids. Germline CDR1 and CDR2: DFQATT and SNEGSKA (reference sequence). Trimming took off 6 bases at V and 1 base at J, with 18 bases between the two ends. Here the CDR3 DNA reads TGCAGTGCCACTGGCCTCGCGGGGCCCCAAGAGACCCAGTACTTC. This translates into CSATGLAGPQETQYF.

This clonotype occurred many times. This chain connects TRBV12-3 or TRBV12-4 to TRBJ2-2; 9 nucleotides agree with TRBD1. Losses at the gene ends were 10 bases for V and 5 bases for J; bases not matched to a gene: 14. This CDR3 region has 16 residues. CDR3 sequence (DNA): TGTGCCACCACAGTTTGGGGGGGACAGGGAACCGGGGAGCTGTTTTTT. Amino acid sequence: CATTVWGGQGTGELFF.

V is TRBV19 and J is TRBJ2-3; D unclear. The V gene lost 5 bases and the J gene lost 4 bases, with 10 bases spanning the gap. The germline V gene encodes CDR1 LNHDA and CDR2 SQIVND (reference sequence). This CDR3 is built from 13 residues. In DNA form, the CDR3 reads TGTGCCAGTAGTGTGCTAGGGCCAGATACGCAGTATTTT. Its translation is CASSVLGPDTQYF.